The 15 T cell receptor beta chains below all came from one sample that was sequenced in a study of CD8+CD57+ T cells in acquired aplastic anemia. By flow cytometry, patients selected for sequencing had shown an expansion of CD8+CD57+ cells. TCR beta VDJ and CDR3 were profiled, and genomic DNA was the template. TCRdb fed the reads into MiXCR, producing one record per CDR3 protein. Among approximately 220,000 distinct CDR3 sequences listed, about 44% were seen once. Sample: sorted CD4+, CD8+, or CD8+CD57+ T cells (not recorded which) from PBMCs. These receptors came from a human donor with aplastic anemia.

The J gene is TRBJ2-7, the V gene TRBV2; D unresolved. V lost 8 bases and J lost 5, with 4 bases in between. Germline V CDR1 and CDR2: SNHLY, FYNNEI. The CDR3 contains 9 residues. The CDR3 loop is CASGDEQYV. The CDR3, as DNA: TGTGCCAGCGGCGACGAGCAGTACGTC.

This clonotype was counted a few times. The chain has TRBV19 and TRBJ1-5; D ambiguous. The CDR3 loop spans 10 amino acids. V was cut by 3 bases and J by 9 bases, with 3 bases left in between. Germline V gene data show CDR1 as LNHDA and CDR2 as SQIVND (reference sequence). Here the CDR3 reads CASSIRPQHF. As DNA, the CDR3 is TGTGCCAGTAGTATCAGGCCCCAGCATTTT.

Concerning this clonotype itself: The CDR3 ends on some other residue instead of the conserved phenylalanine or tryptophan, so this is likely a read error. The rearrangement uses TRBV6-5 and TRBJ2-1; 9 bases are a match to TRBD1. The V and J ends lost 5 bases and 6 bases, in that order; junction bases with no gene match: 2. CDR3 length: 13 amino acids. Germline assignment: CDR1 MNHEY and CDR2 SVGAGI. The CDR3 nucleotides are TGTGCCAGCAGTGAGACAGGGGGCAATGAGCAGTTCCTC. Its protein product is CASSETGGNEQFL.

This clonotype has a count of ten or more. The rearrangement joins TRBV4-1 to TRBJ2-7; D gene ambiguous. Looked up from germline, CDR1 is MGHRA and CDR2 is YSYEKL. CDR3 length: 15 residues. V gave up 0 bases and J gave up 3 bases, with 12 bases separating them. CDR3 coding DNA: TGCGCCAGCAGCCAAGATCAGGAGAGCAGCTACGAGCAGTACTTC. Translating it yields CASSQDQESSYEQYF.

The chain uses TRBV5-1 and TRBJ1-1, with D possibly TRBD1 on 5 matching bases. The CDR3 loop spans 15 amino acids. Trimming removed 0 bases at V and 3 bases at J, with 12 bases between. Germline CDR1 and CDR2: SGHRS and YFSETQ. This CDR3 reads CASSLGGSSDTEAFF. The CDR3 nucleotides read TGCGCCAGCAGCTTGGGGGGGTCGTCGGACACTGAAGCTTTCTTT.

Note on this clonotype: Given a much more abundant clone one base away, this may be a read error. V is TRBV4-1 and J is TRBJ2-1; D call uncertain. Trimming removed 2 bases at V and 5 bases at J, with 7 bases between. This CDR3 is built from 13 residues. Germline V gives CDR1 MGHRA, CDR2 YSYEKL. The CDR3 sequence: CASSQKGHNEQFF. The CDR3 nucleotides read TGCGCCAGCAGCCAAAAAGGACACAATGAGCAGTTCTTC.

Concerning this clonotype: This may be a read error, as it is one base from a much larger clone. The chain has TRBV2 and TRBJ1-6; D is unresolved. V lost 8 bases and J lost 10, with 21 bases in between. The germline V gene has CDR1 SNHLY and CDR2 FYNNEI. The CDR3 covers 15 residues. The CDR3 is CASASLLGHRSPLHF. CDR3 bases: TGTGCCAGCGCCTCCTTACTTGGGCATAGGTCACCCCTCCACTTT.

Turning to this clonotype: A much larger clone is a single base away; this may be a read error. V gene TRBV7-6 combines with J gene TRBJ2-1; tentatively, D is TRBD1 or TRBD2 (6 bases each). Germline CDR1 and CDR2: SGHVS and FNYEAQ. The length of the CDR3 is 15 residues. Trimming pared 2 bases from V and 9 bases from J, leaving 17 bases between. CDR3 protein: CASSLSWGEGGEQFF. DNA for the CDR3: TGTGCCAGCAGCTTATCTTGGGGAGAGGGGGGTGAGCAGTTCTTC.

This clonotype has ten or more counts. The genes are TRBV7-9 and TRBJ1-4; D ambiguous. The CDR3 is 12 residues long. Trimming removed 5 bases at V and 5 bases at J, with 6 bases between. The germline V gene has CDR1 SEHNR and CDR2 FQNEAQ (reference sequence). DNA for the CDR3: TGTGCCAGCAGCGCGATGAATGAAAAACTGTTTTTT. Amino acid sequence: CASSAMNEKLFF.

Notes on this clonotype: Being one base from a much bigger clone, this may be a read error. The chain has TRBV12-3 or TRBV12-4 and TRBJ1-1; D uncertain. The CDR3 is 11 residues long. The chain's CDR3 is CASSLATEASF. The CDR3 nucleotides read TGTGCCAGCAGTTTAGCCACTGAAGCTTCCTTT.

Turning to this clonotype: A single base separates this from a much larger clone, so it may be a read error. This chain connects TRBV5-4 to TRBJ1-4; D not certain. The CDR3 is 14 residues long. Germline loops: CDR1 SGHNT, CDR2 YYREEE (reference sequence). CDR3 sequence: CASRFAGANEKLFF. The DNA for the CDR3 is TGTGCCAGCCGCTTCGCAGGAGCTAATGAAAAACTGTTTTTT.

The genes are TRBV7-9 and TRBJ2-5, with a possible D match to TRBD1 (6 bases). Deletions cut 11 bases from V and 2 bases from J, with 21 bases between. The CDR3 covers 15 residues. The V gene's germline CDR1 is SEHNR and CDR2 FQNEAQ (reference sequence). The DNA of the CDR3 is TGTGCCGTCTACAGGGCCACAAACGCACAAGAGACCCAGTACTTC. Encoded protein: CAVYRATNAQETQYF.

There are many counts of this clonotype. The chain recombines TRBV4-3 with TRBJ2-7, with TRBD1 matching over 11 bases. CDR1 and CDR2 (germline): LGHNA, YSLEER. The length of the CDR3 is 15 residues. V was pared by 5 bases and J by 6 bases, with 9 bases of the junction left unmatched. DNA of the CDR3: TGCGCCAGCAGCGAGGGACAGGGGGGCGCGTCCGAGCAGTACTTC. It specifies CASSEGQGGASEQYF.

The CDR3 protein is CASSLGLASEQFF. The DNA for the CDR3 is TGTGCCAGCAGCTTGGGACTAGCAAGTGAGCAGTTCTTC. The chain couples TRBV7-3 to TRBJ2-1; 9 nucleotides align to TRBD2. Trimming took 3 bases from V and 9 from J; bases not matched to a gene: 3. The germline V gene encodes CDR1 SGHTA and CDR2 FQGTGA. This CDR3 region has 13 residues.

This clonotype was observed many times. The V call is TRBV11-2, the J call TRBJ1-4; D not certain. The germline CDR1 and CDR2 sequences are SGHAT and FQNNGV. The CDR3 spans 14 residues. With 4 bases removed from V and 5 bases from J, the gap between germline ends came to 11 bases. CDR3 loop: CASSSRRFNEKLFF. The CDR3, as DNA: TGTGCCAGCAGCTCTCGACGGTTCAATGAAAAACTGTTTTTT.